The rows below give T cell receptor beta chains drawn from one sample of a study of somatic mutations in cytotoxic T cells in rheumatoid arthritis. Method: immunoSEQ multiplex PCR; TCRdb's copy keeps in-frame clones and lacks some. The sample includes roughly 30,000 clones, around 83% of them seen just once. Sequenced input: CD8+ T cells sorted from blood. Receptors were obtained from an adult with rheumatoid arthritis. CDR3s include the opening cysteine and the closing phenylalanine or tryptophan. The D gene is left open where the match is weak. Clone size is shown for a subset of rows, as once, few, many or a class of expanded clone.

TRBD2 TRBJ2-1 once TRBV4-1 TGCGCCAGCAGCCAAGGCGGGTTAGCGGGTTATGAGCAGTTCTTC CASSQGGLAGYEQFF
- TRBJ1-1 once TRBV27 TGTGCCAGCAGCCCCCCGAACAGGGTCGGCACTGAAGCTTTCTTT CASSPPNRVGTEAFF
- TRBJ1-2 - TRBV30 TGTGCCTGGAGCCCCACCAGCAACTATGGCTACACCTTC CAWSPTSNYGYTF
TRBD2 TRBJ2-3 - TRBV5-1 TGCGCCAGCAGGGCACCGGGACTAGCGGGGATCACAGATACGCAGTATTTT CASRAPGLAGITDTQYF
- TRBJ2-1 - TRBV19 TGTGCCACCGGAACCAATAATGAGCAGTTCTTC CATGTNNEQFF
TRBD2 TRBJ2-1 - TRBV9 TGTGCCAGCAGCGTAGATGGCGGGGGGGCCTACAATGAGCAGTTCTTC CASSVDGGGAYNEQFF
TRBD1 TRBJ1-2 medium-sized TRBV6-5 TGTGCCAGCAGTTACCAGACAGGGTCATCCTATGGCTACACCTTC CASSYQTGSSYGYTF
- TRBJ2-1 - TRBV6-1 TGTGCCACCAGTGGGCGCCCCTACAATGAGCAGTTCTTC CATSGRPYNEQFF
- TRBJ2-7 few TRBV5-8 TGTGCCAGCAGCCACCGAAACTACGAGCAGTACTTC CASSHRNYEQYF
TRBD1 TRBJ2-7 few TRBV10-3 TGTGCCATCAGTGACTCTACAGGGGACGGCACCTACGAGCAGTACTTC CAISDSTGDGTYEQYF
TRBD1 TRBJ2-2 - TRBV28 TGTGCCAGCAGTCTAGGGACAGCTTGGGCCGCGAACACCGGGGAGCTGTTTTTT CASSLGTAWAANTGELFF
- TRBJ2-5 - TRBV9 TGTGCCAGCAGCGAGGGAGGCCCCCCAGAGACCCAGTACTTC CASSEGGPPETQYF
TRBD2 TRBJ2-3 - TRBV19 TGTGCCAGTAGTGGCCTAGCGGGCACAGATACGCAGTATTTT CASSGLAGTDTQYF
- TRBJ1-1 - TRBV7-9 TGTGCCAGCAGCGACCGCAGAAACCCAATGAACACTGAAGCTTTCTTT CASSDRRNPMNTEAFF
- TRBJ2-5 - TRBV6-1 TGTGCCAGCAGTGAGTGGAGAGAAGAGACCCAGTACTTC CASSEWREETQYF
TRBD1 TRBJ2-1 - TRBV28 TGTGCCAGCAACAGGGGAGATTACAATGAGCAGTTCTTC CASNRGDYNEQFF
- TRBJ2-1 - TRBV9 TGTGCCAGCAGCGTAGGGAGCGGGTACTACAATGAGCAGTTCTTC CASSVGSGYYNEQFF
- TRBJ2-7 - TRBV7-9 TGTGCCAGCAGCTTAGTAGGGGAAGCCGCCTACGAGCAGTACTTC CASSLVGEAAYEQYF
TRBD1 TRBJ2-7 few TRBV30 TGTGCCTGGAGGTCGGGACAGGGGAAGGGGCTCTCCTACGAGCAGTACTTC CAWRSGQGKGLSYEQYF
- TRBJ2-7 - TRBV19 TGTGCCAGTAGTATGGCGGGATCGCTCTCCTACGAGCAGTACTTC CASSMAGSLSYEQYF
- TRBJ1-1 - TRBV6-1 TGTGCCAGCAGCGGTACGAGGTTTAGTCACACTGAAGCTTTCTTT CASSGTRFSHTEAFF
- TRBJ1-2 - TRBV5-1 TGCGCCAGCAGCTTGGCTGGGGACGGGGGCTACACCTTC CASSLAGDGGYTF
- TRBJ1-4 once TRBV7-2 TGTGCCAGCAGCGGGGTCGGGCAGGAGAAAGAAAAACTGTTTTTT CASSGVGQEKEKLFF